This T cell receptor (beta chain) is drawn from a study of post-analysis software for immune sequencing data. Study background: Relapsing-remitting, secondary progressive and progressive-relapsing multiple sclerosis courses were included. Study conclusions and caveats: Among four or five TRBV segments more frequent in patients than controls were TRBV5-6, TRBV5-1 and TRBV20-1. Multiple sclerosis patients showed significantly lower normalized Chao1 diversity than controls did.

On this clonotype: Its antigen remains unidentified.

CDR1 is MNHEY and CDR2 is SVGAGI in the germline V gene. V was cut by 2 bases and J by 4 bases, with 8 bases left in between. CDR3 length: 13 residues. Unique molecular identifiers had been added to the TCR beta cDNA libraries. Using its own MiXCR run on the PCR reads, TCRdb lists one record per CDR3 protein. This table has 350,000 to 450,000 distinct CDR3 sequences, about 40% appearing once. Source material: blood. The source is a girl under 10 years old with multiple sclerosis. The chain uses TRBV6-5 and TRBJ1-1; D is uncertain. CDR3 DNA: TGTGCCAGCAGTTACAGGGAAAGCACTGAAGCTTTCTTT. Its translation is CASSYRESTEAFF.